This TCR beta chain was sequenced for a study of CXCR3-negative and CXCR3-positive naive CD8 T cells. Points on this clonotype: The antigen remains unidentified.

CD8+ T cell subsets were each sorted in triplicate, 300,000 or so cells apiece. Study-level findings and limits: Researchers report that CXCR3-positive naive cells carry more hydrophobic TRB CDR3s than CXCR3-negative naive cells. Both of the naive subsets showed about the same high diversity, but memory CD8+ cells had much less. Similar TRBV-TRBJ usage characterized naive CXCR3-negative and CXCR3-positive cells; memory cells differed.

This CDR3 region has 14 residues. Germline CDR1 and CDR2: MDHEN and SYDVKM. UMI-labeled 5' RACE yielded the TRB cDNA libraries. TCRdb re-called the 5' RACE reads; one entry per CDR3 protein, DNA not given. This sample lists about 150,000 distinct CDR3 sequences; its ten largest clones have around 0.44%. The chain joins TRBV28 to TRBJ1-1; absent DNA, TCRdb's TRBD1 call cannot be checked. The origin of this receptor is a human donor in good health. Some clones in this sample may be carry-over from other donors' samples. Sequenced sample: naive CXCR3+ CD8+ T cells from blood. As for subset: CD45RO-CCR7+CD27+CD95- naive CD8+ T cells expressing CXCR3 (TNR3+). The CDR3 is CASSLNRGNTEAFF. The full variable domain, its missing parts supplied by reference TRBV28 and TRBJ1-1, is DVKVTQSSRYLVKRTGEKVFLECVQDMDHENMFWYRQDPGLGLRLIYFSYDVKMKEKGDIPEGYSVSREKKERFSLILESASTNQTSMYLCASSLNRGNTEAFFGQGTRLTVV.